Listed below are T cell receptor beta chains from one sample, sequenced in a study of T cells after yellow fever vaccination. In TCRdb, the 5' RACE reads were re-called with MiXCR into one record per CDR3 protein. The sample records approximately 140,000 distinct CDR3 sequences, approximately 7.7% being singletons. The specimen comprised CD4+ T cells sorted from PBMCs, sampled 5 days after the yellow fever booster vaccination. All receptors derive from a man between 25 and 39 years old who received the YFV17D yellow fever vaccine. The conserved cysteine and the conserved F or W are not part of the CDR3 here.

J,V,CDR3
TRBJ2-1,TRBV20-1,SAISNSYNEQF
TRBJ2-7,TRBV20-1,SASHRTASYEQY
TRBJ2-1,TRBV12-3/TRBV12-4,ASSTGTKNEQF
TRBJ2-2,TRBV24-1,ATRAGTPFHGELF
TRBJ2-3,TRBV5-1,ASSSGASTDTQY
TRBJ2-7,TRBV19,ASSIDLGFVYEQY
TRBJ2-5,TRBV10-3,AISRDRDSETQY
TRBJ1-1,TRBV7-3,ASSLFGGTGTEAF
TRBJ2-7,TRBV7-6,ASSQSRGREQY
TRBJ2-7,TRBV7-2,ASSHPGLADPYEQY
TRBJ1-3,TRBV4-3,ASSHHGPQAGNTIY
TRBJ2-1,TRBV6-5,ASSSWTSGKNEQF
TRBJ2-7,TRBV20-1,SARKLLAGGGEQY
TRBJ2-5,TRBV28,ASSLGDRGLPAIKY
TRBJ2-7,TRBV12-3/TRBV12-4,ASTDGWTGKSEQY
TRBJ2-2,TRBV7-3,ASSLTMGTGLTGELF
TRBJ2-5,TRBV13,ASSFKSSGRAGETQY
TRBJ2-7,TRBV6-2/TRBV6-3,ASSLAASGRSYEQY
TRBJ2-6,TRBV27,ASSSRGHGANVLT
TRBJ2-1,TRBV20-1,SARLGLAGNNEQF
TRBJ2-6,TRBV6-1,ASSEALLGANVLT
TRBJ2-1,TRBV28,ASSQGAGNEQF
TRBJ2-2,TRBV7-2,ASSQGPSSGGELF
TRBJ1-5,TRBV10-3,AISESRTPGGNQPQH
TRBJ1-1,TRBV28,ASRTSLQGSEAF
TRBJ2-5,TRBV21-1,ARAPGSGEETQY
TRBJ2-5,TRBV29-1,SYRGPTKETQY
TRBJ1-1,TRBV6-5,ASSYVHGTEAF
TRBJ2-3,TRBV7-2,ASSLGGQGFDTQY
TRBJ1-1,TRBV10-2,ASSRGQALEAF
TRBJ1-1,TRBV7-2,ASSFSQSGTEAF
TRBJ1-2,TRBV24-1,ATLDRAGGYT
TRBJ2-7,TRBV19,ASSPNRPGRYYEQY
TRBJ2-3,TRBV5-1,ASSWELAPDTQY
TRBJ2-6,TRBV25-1,ASSNNVAGASGANVLT
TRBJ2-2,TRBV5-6,ASSLTDTGELF
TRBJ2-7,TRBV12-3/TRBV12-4,ASSLSRRTYEQY
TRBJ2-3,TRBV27,ASSQARGTQY
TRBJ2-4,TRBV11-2,ASSPWDNLNIQY
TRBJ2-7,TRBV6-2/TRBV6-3,ASSYLQGTYEQY
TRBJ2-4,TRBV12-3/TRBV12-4,ASSLSGGLDIQY
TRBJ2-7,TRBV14,ASSLAGGGRYEQY
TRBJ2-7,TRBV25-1,ASRRGGRASYEQY
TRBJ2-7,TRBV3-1,ASSQDVGTGLSYEQY
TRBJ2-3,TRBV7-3,ASSFLDTQY
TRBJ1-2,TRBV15,ATSRIQGVDGYT
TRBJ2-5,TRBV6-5,ASSYFQGQETQY
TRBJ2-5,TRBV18,ASSPQGQGETQY
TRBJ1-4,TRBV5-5,ASAYRGLEGKLF
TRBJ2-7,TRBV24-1,ATSDPGQGHYEQY
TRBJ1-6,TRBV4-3,ASSQDGITLH
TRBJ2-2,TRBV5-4,ASSKRGQLRPGELF
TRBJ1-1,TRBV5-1,ASSPIAGSGEAF
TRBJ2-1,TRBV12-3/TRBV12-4,ASSLGGGTRSNEQF